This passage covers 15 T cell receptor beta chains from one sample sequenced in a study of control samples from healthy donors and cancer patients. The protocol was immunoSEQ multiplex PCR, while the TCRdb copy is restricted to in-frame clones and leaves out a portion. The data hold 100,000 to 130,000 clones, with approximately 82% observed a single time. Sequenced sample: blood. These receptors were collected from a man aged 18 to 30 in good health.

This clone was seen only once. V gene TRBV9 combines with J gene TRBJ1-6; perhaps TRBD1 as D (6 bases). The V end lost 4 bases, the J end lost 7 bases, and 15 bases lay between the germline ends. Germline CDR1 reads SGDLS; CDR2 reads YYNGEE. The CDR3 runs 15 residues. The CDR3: CASSPHTGNNSPLHF. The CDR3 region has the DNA TGTGCCAGCAGCCCCCATACAGGGAACAATTCACCCCTCCACTTT.

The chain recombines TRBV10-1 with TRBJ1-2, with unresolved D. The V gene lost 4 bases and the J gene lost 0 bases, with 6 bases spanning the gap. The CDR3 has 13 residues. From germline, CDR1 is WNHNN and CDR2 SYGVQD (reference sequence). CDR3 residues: CASSARANYGYTF. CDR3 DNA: TGCGCCAGCAGTGCCCGGGCTAACTATGGCTACACCTTC.

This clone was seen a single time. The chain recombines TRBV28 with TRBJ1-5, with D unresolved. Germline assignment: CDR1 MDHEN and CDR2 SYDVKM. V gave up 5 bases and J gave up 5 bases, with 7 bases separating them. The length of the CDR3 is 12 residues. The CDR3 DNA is TGTGCCAGCAGTCGAGCCCATCAGCCCCAGCATTTT. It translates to CASSRAHQPQHF. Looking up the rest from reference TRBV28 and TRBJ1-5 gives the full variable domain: DVKVTQSSRYLVKRTGEKVFLECVQDMDHENMFWYRQDPGLGLRLIYFSYDVKMKEKGDIPEGYSVSREKKERFSLILESASTNQTSMYLCASSRAHQPQHFGDGTRLSIL.

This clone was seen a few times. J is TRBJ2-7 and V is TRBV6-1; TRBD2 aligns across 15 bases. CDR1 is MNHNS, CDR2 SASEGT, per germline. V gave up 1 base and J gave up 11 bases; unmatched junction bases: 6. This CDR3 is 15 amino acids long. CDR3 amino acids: CASSEEGLAGGRKYF. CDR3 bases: TGTGCCAGCAGTGAAGAGGGACTAGCGGGGGGTCGGAAGTACTTC.

The CDR3 DNA reads as TGTGCCAGCTCACCATGGCAGGTACTGAACACTGAAGCTTTCTTT. This encodes CASSPWQVLNTEAFF. This chain uses TRBV18 with TRBJ1-1; no clear D gene. The CDR3 consists of 15 residues. Germline V gives CDR1 KGHSH, CDR2 LQKENI. Trimming removed 2 bases from V and 0 bases from J, with 10 bases in between.

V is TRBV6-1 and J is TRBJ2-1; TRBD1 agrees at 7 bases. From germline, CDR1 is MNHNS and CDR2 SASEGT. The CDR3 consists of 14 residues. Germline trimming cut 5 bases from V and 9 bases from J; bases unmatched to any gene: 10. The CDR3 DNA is TGTGCCAGCAGTTCCTTTAGTCAGGGGGTTGAGCAGTTCTTC. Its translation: CASSSFSQGVEQFF.

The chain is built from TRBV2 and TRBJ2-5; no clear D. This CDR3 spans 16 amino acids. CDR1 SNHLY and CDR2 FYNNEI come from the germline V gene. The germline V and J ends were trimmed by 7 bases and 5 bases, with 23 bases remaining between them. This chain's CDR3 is CASTSWAGSPGETQYF. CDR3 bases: TGTGCCAGCACCTCCTGGGCCGGCTCGCCGGGCGAGACCCAGTACTTC.

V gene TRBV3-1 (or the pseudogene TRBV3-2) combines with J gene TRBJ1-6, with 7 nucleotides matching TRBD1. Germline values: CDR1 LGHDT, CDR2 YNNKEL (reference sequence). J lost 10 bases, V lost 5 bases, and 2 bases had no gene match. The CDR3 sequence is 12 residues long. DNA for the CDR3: TGTGCCAGCAGCAGGGGGCAGTCACCCCTCCACTTT. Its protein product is CASSRGQSPLHF.

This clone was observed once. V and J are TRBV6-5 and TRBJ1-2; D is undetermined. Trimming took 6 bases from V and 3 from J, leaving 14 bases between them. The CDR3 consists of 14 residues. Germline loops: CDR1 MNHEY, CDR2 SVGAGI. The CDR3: CASSLRGEDYGYTF. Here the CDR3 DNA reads TGTGCCAGCAGCTTGCGTGGGGAGGACTATGGCTACACCTTC.

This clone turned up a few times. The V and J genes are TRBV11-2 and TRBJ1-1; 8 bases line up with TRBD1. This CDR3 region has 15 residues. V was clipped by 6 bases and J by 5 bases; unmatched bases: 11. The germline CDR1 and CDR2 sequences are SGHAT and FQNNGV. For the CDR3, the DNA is TGTGCCAGCAGGCACCGAACAGGGGGAGGGACTGAAGCTTTCTTT. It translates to CASRHRTGGGTEAFF.

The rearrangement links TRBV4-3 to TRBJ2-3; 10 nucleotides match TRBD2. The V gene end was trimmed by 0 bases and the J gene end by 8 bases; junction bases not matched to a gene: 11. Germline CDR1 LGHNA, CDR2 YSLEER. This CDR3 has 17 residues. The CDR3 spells CASSQDLRSGGAATQYF. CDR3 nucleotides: TGCGCCAGCAGCCAAGATCTCCGGAGCGGGGGGGCAGCTACGCAGTATTTT.

Here the CDR3 DNA reads TGTGCCAGCAGCTTAGGCGAAGGGTTTCGGGAAAAACTGTTTTTT. It translates to CASSLGEGFREKLFF. The J gene is TRBJ1-4, the V gene TRBV7-2; D uncertain. The CDR3 sequence is 15 residues long. The V end was cut by 1 base, the J end by 8 bases, with 14 bases between. Germline V lookup: CDR1 SGHTA, CDR2 FQGNSA.

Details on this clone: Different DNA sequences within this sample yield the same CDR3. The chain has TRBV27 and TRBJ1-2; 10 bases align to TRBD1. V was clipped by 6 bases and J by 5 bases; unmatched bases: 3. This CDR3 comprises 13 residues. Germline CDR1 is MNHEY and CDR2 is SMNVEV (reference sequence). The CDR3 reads CASSRGQGYGYTF. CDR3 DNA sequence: TGTGCCAGCAGCCGGGGACAGGGGTATGGCTACACCTTC.

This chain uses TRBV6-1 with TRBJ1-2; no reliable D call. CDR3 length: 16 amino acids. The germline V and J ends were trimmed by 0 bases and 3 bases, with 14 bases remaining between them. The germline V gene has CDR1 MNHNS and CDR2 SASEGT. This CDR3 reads CASSEAVSGLYYGYTF. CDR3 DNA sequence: TGTGCCAGCAGTGAAGCGGTGTCCGGCCTGTACTATGGCTACACCTTC.

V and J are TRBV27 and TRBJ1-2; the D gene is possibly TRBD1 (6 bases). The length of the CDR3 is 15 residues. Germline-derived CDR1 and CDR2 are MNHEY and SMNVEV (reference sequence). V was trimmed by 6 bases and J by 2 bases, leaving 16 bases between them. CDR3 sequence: CASSPRRTANYGYTF. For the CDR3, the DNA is TGTGCCAGCAGCCCCAGGAGGACAGCGAACTATGGCTACACCTTC.